The 12 T cell receptor beta chains below all came from one sample that was sequenced in a study of blood T cell repertoires in COVID-19. Only in-frame clones appear in the TCRdb table, and some are missing; sequencing was by immunoSEQ multiplex PCR. The sample has approximately 35,000 clones; around 90% are singletons. The specimen sequenced was peripheral blood. The receptors come from a man aged 55 to 70 with active COVID-19.

This chain links TRBV19 with TRBJ2-1; weak D call: TRBD1 (6 bases). Germline V gene data show CDR1 as LNHDA and CDR2 as SQIVND (reference sequence). Trimming stripped 5 bases from V and 6 bases from J, with 11 bases between. The CDR3 is 13 residues long. This chain's CDR3 is CASSLDRVNEQFF. CDR3 sequence (DNA): TGTGCCAGTAGTCTGGACAGAGTCAATGAGCAGTTCTTC.

The rearrangement links TRBV7-9 to TRBJ2-2; 8 nucleotides agree with TRBD1. V lost 8 bases to trimming and J lost 4 bases; unmatched junction nucleotides: 3. Germline V CDR1 and CDR2: SEHNR, FQNEAQ (reference sequence). There are 13 residues in the CDR3. The CDR3 loop reads CASQGAGTGELFF. CDR3 DNA: TGTGCCAGCCAGGGGGCTGGCACCGGGGAGCTGTTTTTT.

The chain links TRBV7-9 to TRBJ2-7, with D tentatively TRBD1 (5 bases). Germline values: CDR1 SEHNR, CDR2 FQNEAQ (reference sequence). Trimming removed 0 bases at V and 2 bases at J, with 8 bases between. This CDR3 is 14 amino acids long. The CDR3 DNA reads TGTGCCAGCAGCTTAGCGGGGCAGGCCTACGAGCAGTACTTC. This gives the protein CASSLAGQAYEQYF.

The chain employs TRBV24-1 and TRBJ2-6; D is perhaps TRBD1 (6 bases). CDR3 length: 16 residues. Trimming cost V 4 bases and J 1 base, with 10 bases left between them. Germline assignment: CDR1 KGHDR and CDR2 SFDVKD. The DNA of the CDR3 is TGTGCCACCAGTGACCCAACAGGGTCTGGGGCCAACGTCCTGACTTTC. This encodes CATSDPTGSGANVLTF.

The gene calls are TRBV28 and TRBJ1-2; weak D call: TRBD1 (5 bases). Germline CDR1 MDHEN, CDR2 SYDVKM. The CDR3 length is 12 residues. V lost 5 bases and J 4 bases, leaving 8 bases between the germline ends. CDR3 protein: CASSPDSYGYTF. CDR3 sequence (DNA): TGTGCCAGCAGTCCCGACAGCTATGGCTACACCTTC.

The J gene is TRBJ1-1, the V gene TRBV11-2, with 9 bases aligning to TRBD1. Trimming cost V 5 bases and J 5 bases; bases outside gene matches: 12. The germline V gene encodes CDR1 SGHAT and CDR2 FQNNGV. The CDR3 spans 16 residues. CDR3 sequence (DNA): TGTGCCAGCAGCCTAGTGGCCACAGGGGGCTTTACTGAAGCTTTCTTT. It specifies CASSLVATGGFTEAFF.

The CDR3 spells CASSLGPVLNTEAFF. The CDR3 DNA follows: TGTGCCAGCAGCTTGGGGCCCGTGCTGAACACTGAAGCTTTCTTT. J is TRBJ1-1 and V is TRBV7-9; D perhaps matches TRBD1 (5 bases). V dropped 3 bases and J dropped 0 bases, with 11 bases sitting between them. CDR1 is SEHNR and CDR2 is FQNEAQ in the germline V gene (reference sequence). This CDR3 spans 15 amino acids.

V is TRBV7-8 and J is TRBJ2-3; 10 bases line up with TRBD2. The CDR3 sequence is 17 residues long. Germline-derived CDR1 and CDR2 are SGHVS and FQNEAQ. V was pared by 4 bases and J by 4 bases, with 11 bases of the junction left unmatched. Here the CDR3 DNA reads TGTGCCAGCAGCTCAGCGGGAGGGCCAGGTTCGGCAGATACGCAGTATTTT. Protein: CASSSAGGPGSADTQYF.

The chain carries TRBV24-1 and TRBJ2-3; a possible D gene is TRBD2 (5 bases). Germline CDR1 reads KGHDR; CDR2 reads SFDVKD. This CDR3 is 15 amino acids long. V was cut by 3 bases and J by 6 bases, with 15 bases left in between. CDR3 coding DNA: TGTGCCACCAGTGATACGGCTAGAAGGGAGGATACGCAGTATTTT. Its protein is CATSDTARREDTQYF.

This clone was observed a single time. The rearrangement joins TRBV7-6 to TRBJ1-3, with 7 bases lining up with TRBD1. V shed 6 bases and J 1 base; nucleotides not matched to a gene: 6. CDR3 length equals 15 residues. Germline V gene sequence: CDR1 SGHVS, CDR2 FNYEAQ. The CDR3 loop is CASSLEQGSGNTIYF. CDR3 nucleotide sequence: TGTGCCAGCAGTCTTGAACAGGGGTCTGGAAACACCATATATTTT.

CDR3 in DNA: TGTGCCAGCAGTGACCGGGACAGGGGGGCCGGGGAGCTGTTTTTT. It translates to CASSDRDRGAGELFF. This sequence joins TRBV6-2 or TRBV6-3 and TRBJ2-2; the match to TRBD1 covers 11 bases. The CDR3 runs to 15 residues. V gave up 5 bases and J gave up 6 bases; unmatched junction bases: 5. Germline lookup yields CDR1 MNHEY and CDR2 SVGEGT.

V usage is TRBV27 and J usage is TRBJ1-6; D gene unclear. Trimming removed 5 bases from V and 6 bases from J, with 11 bases in between. The CDR3 is 14 amino acids. CDR1 is MNHEY, CDR2 SMNVEV, per germline (reference sequence). In nucleotides, the CDR3 is TGTGCCAGCAGTAGAGGGATGGGTAATTCACCCCTCCACTTT. This encodes CASSRGMGNSPLHF.